Given below is one T cell receptor beta chain in context. The CDR3 has 17 amino acids. CDR1 is SGDLS and CDR2 is YYNGEE in the germline V gene. V lost 2 bases, J lost 3 bases, and 9 bases stayed unmatched. This PCR relied on a set of 60 Vbeta primers and 13 Jbeta primers. Here immunoSEQ multiplex PCR was the method, and the copy in TCRdb shows in-frame clones only, minus some. The table lists over 150,000 clones, about 71% of them singletons. The data were obtained in a study of cytomegalovirus exposure and HLA in healthy donors. The chain carries TRBV9 and TRBJ2-3; 10 positions match TRBD1. The receptor was isolated from a woman between 35 and 50 years old in good health and CMV-seropositive. The sample consisted of PBMCs. CDR3 residues: CASSVRGGTGVTDTQYF. DNA for the CDR3: TGTGCCAGCAGCGTCCGGGGGGGGACAGGGGTAACAGATACGCAGTATTTT.